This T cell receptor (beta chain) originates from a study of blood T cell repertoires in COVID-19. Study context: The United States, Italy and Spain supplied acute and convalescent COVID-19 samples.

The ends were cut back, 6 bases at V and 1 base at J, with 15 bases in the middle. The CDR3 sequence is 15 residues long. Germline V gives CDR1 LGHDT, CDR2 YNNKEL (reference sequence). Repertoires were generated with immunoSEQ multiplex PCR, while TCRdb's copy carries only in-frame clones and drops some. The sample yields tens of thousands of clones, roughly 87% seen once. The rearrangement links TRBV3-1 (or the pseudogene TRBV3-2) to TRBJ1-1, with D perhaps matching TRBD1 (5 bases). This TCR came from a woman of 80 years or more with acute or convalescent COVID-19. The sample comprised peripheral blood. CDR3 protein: CASSPTGRGNTEAFF. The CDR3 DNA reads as TGTGCCAGCAGTCCCACCGGGAGGGGGAACACTGAAGCTTTCTTT.